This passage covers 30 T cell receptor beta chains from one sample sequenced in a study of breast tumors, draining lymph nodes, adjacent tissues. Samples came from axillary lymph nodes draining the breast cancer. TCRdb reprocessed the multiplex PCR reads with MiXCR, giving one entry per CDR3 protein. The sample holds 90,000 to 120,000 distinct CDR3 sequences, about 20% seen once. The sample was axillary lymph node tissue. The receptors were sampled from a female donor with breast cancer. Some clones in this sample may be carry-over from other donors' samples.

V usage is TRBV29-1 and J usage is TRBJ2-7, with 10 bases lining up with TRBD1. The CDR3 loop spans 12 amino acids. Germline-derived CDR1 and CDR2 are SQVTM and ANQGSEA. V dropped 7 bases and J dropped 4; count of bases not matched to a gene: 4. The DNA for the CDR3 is TGCAGCGGCGGGACAGGGGTTTACGAGCAGTACTTC. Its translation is CSGGTGVYEQYF.

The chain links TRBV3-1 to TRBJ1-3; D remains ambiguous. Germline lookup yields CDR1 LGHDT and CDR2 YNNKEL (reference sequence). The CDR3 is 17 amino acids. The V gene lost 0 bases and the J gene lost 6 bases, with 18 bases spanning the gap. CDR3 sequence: CASSQEALVPAVNTIYF. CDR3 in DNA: TGTGCCAGCAGCCAAGAGGCACTGGTTCCCGCGGTAAACACCATATATTTT.

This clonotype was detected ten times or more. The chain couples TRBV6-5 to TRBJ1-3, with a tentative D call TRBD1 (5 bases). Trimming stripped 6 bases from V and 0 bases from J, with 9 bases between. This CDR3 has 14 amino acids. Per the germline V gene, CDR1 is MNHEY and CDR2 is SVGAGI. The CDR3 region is CASRTGLSGNTIYF. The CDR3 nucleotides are TGTGCCAGCAGGACGGGGCTCTCTGGAAACACCATATATTTT.

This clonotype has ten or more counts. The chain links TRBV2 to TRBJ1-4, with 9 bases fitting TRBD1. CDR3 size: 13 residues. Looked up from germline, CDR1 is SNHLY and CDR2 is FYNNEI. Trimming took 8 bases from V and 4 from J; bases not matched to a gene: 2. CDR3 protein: CASDRGGNEKLFF. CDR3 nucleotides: TGTGCCAGCGACAGGGGGGGTAATGAAAAACTGTTTTTT.

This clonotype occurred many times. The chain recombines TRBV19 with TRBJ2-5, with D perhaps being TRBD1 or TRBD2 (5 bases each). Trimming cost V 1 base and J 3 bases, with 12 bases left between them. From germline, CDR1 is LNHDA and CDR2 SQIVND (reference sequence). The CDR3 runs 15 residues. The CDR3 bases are TGTGCCAGTAGTATAGTACCAGGGAGTAAAGAGACCCAGTACTTC. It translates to CASSIVPGSKETQYF.

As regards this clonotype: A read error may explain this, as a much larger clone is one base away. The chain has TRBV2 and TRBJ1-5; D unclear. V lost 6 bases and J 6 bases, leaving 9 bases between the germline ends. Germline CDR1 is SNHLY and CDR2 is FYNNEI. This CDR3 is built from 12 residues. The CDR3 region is CASRGQLQPQHF. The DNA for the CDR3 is TGTGCCAGCAGGGGCCAACTTCAGCCCCAGCATTTT.

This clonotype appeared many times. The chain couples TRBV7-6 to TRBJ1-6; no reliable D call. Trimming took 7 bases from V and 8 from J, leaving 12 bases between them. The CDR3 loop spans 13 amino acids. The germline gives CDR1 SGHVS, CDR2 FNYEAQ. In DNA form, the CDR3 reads TGTGCCAGCACCCGGTCGAACTATTCACCCCTCCACTTT. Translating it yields CASTRSNYSPLHF.

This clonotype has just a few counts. The CDR3: CASSPGLWSTDTQYF. As DNA, the CDR3 is TGCGCCAGCAGCCCCGGACTGTGGAGCACAGATACGCAGTATTTT. The chain employs TRBV4-1 and TRBJ2-3, with D perhaps TRBD2 (5 bases). The germline V and J ends were trimmed by 4 bases and 0 bases, with 11 bases remaining between them. Germline loops: CDR1 MGHRA, CDR2 YSYEKL. The CDR3 has 15 amino acids.

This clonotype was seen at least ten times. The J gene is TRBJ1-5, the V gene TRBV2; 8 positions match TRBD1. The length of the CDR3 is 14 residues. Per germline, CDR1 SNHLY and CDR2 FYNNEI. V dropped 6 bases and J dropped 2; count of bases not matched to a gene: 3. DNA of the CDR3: TGTGCCAGCAGAACAGGGGGTGGCAATCAGCCCCAGCATTTT. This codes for CASRTGGGNQPQHF.

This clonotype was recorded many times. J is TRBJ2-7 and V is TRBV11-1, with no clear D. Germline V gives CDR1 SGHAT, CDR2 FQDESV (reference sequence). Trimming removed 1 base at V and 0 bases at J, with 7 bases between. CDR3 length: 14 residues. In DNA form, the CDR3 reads TGTGCCAGCAGCTTAGGCAGGTTCTCCTACGAGCAGTACTTC. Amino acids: CASSLGRFSYEQYF.

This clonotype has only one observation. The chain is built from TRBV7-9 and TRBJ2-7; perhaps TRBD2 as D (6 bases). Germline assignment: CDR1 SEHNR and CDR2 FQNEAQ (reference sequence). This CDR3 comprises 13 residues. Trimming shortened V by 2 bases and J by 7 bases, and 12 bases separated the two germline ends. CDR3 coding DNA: TGTGCCAGCAGCTTAAATCCCGCGGGAGAGCAGTACTTC. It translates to CASSLNPAGEQYF.

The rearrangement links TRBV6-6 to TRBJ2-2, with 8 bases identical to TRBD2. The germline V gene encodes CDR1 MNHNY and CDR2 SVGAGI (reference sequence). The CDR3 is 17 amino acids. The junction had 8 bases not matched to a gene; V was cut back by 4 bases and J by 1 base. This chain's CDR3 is CASSCSGGGLNTGELFF. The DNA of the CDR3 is TGTGCCAGCAGTTGCTCGGGAGGGGGACTGAACACCGGGGAGCTGTTTTTT.

In DNA, the CDR3 is TGCGCCAGCAGCTTTGGGGGTACCAAAAACATTCAGTACTTC. Translated, it gives CASSFGGTKNIQYF. The rearrangement joins TRBV5-1 to TRBJ2-4; TRBD1 or TRBD2 may be the D gene (5 bases each). The CDR3 loop spans 14 amino acids. Germline V CDR1 and CDR2: SGHRS, YFSETQ. V was pared by 2 bases and J by 2 bases, with 8 bases between.

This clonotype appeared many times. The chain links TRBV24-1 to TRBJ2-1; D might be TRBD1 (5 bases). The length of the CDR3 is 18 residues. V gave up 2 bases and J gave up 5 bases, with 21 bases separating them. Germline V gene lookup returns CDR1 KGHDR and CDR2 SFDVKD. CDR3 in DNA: TGTGCCACCAGTGATTGGGTTCCATTCGACAGCCAGAACAATGAGCAGTTCTTC. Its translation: CATSDWVPFDSQNNEQFF.

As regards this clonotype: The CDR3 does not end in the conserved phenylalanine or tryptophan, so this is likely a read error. For the CDR3, the DNA is TGTGCCAGCTCACCACTTAGGGGGTCTGGCTACACCATC. Its protein product is CASSPLRGSGYTI. The chain carries TRBV18 and TRBJ1-2; D is perhaps TRBD1 (6 bases). The CDR3 has 13 amino acids. Trimming stripped 1 base from V and 7 bases from J, with 10 bases between. Germline assignment: CDR1 KGHSH and CDR2 LQKENI.

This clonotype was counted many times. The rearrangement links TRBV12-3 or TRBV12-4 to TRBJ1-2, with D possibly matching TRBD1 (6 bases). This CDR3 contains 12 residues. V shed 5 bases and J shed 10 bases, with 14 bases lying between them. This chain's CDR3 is CASSKQGYYYTF. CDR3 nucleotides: TGTGCCAGCAGTAAACAGGGTTACTACTACACCTTC.

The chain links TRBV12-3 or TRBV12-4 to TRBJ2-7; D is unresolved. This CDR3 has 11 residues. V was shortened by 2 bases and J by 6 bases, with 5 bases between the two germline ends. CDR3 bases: TGTGCCAGCAGTTTAAATACCGAGCAGTACTTC. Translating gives CASSLNTEQYF.

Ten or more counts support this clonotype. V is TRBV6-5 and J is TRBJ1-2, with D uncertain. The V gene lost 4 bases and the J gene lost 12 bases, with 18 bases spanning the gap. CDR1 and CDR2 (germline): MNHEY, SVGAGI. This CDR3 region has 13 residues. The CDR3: CASSSKQSGLDTF. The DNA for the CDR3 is TGTGCCAGCAGTTCGAAACAGTCTGGTTTAGACACCTTC.

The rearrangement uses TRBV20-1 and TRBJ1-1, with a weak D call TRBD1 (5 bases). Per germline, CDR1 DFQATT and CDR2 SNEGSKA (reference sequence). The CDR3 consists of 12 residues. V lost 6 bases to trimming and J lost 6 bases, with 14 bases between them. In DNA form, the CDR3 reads TGCAGTGCCCGGCGGGGGTTAGCTGAAGCTTTCTTT. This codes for CSARRGLAEAFF.

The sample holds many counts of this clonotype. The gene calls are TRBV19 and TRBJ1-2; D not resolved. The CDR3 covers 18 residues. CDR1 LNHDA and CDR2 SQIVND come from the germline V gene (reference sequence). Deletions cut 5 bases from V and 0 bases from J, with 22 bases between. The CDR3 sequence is CASSGVRSLIQANYGYTF. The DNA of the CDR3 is TGTGCCAGTAGTGGAGTTAGGTCGCTCATTCAAGCTAACTATGGCTACACCTTC.

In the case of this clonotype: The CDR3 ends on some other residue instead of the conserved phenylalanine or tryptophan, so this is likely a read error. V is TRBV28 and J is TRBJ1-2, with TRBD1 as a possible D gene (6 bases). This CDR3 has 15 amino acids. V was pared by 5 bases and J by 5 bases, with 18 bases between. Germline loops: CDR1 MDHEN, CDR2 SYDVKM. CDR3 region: CASSPDKTGRYGYTL. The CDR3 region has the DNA TGTGCCAGCAGTCCCGACAAGACAGGAAGGTATGGCTACACCCTC.

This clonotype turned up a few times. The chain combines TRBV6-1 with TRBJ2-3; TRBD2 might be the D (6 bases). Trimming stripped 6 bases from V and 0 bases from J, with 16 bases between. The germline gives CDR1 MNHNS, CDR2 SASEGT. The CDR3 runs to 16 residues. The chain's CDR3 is CASSDSPRGSTDTQYF. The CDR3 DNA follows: TGTGCCAGCAGCGACAGCCCCCGGGGGAGCACAGATACGCAGTATTTT.

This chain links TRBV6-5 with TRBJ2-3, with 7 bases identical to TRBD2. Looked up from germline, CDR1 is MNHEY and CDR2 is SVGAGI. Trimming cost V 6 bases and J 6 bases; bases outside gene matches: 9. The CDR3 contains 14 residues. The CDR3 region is CASRMTSRADTQYF. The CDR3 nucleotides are TGTGCCAGCAGGATGACTAGCCGGGCGGATACGCAGTATTTT.

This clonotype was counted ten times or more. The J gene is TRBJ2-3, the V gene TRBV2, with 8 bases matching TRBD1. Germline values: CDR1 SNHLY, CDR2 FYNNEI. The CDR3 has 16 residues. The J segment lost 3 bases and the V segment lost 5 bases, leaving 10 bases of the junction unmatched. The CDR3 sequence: CASSSGGAFGTDTQYF. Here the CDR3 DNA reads TGTGCCAGCAGTTCAGGGGGCGCCTTTGGAACAGATACGCAGTATTTT.

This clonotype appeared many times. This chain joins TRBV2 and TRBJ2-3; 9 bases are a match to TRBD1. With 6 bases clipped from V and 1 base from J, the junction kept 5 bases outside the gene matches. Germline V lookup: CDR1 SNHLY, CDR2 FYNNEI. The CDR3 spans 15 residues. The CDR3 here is CASSRDRGGTDTQYF. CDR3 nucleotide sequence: TGTGCCAGCAGCCGCGACAGGGGGGGCACAGATACGCAGTATTTT.

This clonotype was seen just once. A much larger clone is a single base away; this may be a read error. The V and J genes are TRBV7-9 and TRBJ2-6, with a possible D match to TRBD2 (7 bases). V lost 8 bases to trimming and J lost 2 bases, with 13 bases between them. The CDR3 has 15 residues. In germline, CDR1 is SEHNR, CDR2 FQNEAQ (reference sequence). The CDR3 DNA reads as TGTGCCAGCGGCCGGGGGGCGGCTGGGGCCAACGTCCTGACTTTC. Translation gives CASGRGAAGANVLTF.

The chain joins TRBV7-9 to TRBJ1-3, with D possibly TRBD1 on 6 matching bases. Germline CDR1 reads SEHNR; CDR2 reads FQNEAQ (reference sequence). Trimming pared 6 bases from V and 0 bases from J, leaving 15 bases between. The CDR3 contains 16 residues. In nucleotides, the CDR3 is TGTGCCAGCAGTCTTGCGACAGGCGACTCTGGAAACACCATATATTTT. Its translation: CASSLATGDSGNTIYF.

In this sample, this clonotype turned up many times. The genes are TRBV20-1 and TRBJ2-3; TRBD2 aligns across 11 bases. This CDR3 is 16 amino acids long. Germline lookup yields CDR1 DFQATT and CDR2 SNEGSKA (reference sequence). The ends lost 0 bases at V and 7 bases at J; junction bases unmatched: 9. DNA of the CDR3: TGCAGTGCTAGAGATCTTGTAGCGGGGGGGCAATATACGCAGTATTTT. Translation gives CSARDLVAGGQYTQYF.

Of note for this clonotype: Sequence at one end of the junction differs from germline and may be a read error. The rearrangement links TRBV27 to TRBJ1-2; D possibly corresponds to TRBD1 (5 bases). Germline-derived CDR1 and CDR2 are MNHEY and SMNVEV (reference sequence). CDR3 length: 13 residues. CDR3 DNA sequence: TGTGCCAGCAGTCCCGACAGAGACTATGGCTGCACCTTC. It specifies CASSPDRDYGCTF.

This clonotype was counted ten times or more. CDR3 nucleotide sequence: TGTGCCAGCAGTTCCCCGGCCATCCCCCTCTCCTACGAGCAGTACTTC. Translating gives CASSSPAIPLSYEQYF. The genes are TRBV28 and TRBJ2-7; D not certain. Trimming pared 4 bases from V and 0 bases from J, leaving 16 bases between. The CDR3 runs 16 residues. CDR1 is MDHEN and CDR2 is SYDVKM in the germline V gene.